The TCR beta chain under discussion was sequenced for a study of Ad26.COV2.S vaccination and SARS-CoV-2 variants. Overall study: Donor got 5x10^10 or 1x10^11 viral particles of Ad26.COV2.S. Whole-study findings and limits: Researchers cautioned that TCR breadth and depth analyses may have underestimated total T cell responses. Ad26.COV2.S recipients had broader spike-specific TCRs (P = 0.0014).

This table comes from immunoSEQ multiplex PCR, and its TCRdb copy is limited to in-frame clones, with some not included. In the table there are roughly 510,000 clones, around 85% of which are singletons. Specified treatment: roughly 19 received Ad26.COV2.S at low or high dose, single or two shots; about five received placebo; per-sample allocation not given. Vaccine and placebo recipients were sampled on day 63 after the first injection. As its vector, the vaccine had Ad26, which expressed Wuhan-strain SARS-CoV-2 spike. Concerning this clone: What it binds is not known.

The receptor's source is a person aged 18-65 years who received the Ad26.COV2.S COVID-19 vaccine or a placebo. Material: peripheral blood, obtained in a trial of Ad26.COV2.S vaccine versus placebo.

The CDR3 coding sequence is TGCGCCAGCAGCTCCGAAACCCAAAACCGGCTCGGTTACACTGAAGCTTTCTTT. This encodes CASSSETQNRLGYTEAFF. The rearrangement joins TRBV5-1 to TRBJ1-1; D gene unclear. The V gene's germline CDR1 is SGHRS and CDR2 YFSETQ. This CDR3 comprises 18 residues. V was pared by 3 bases and J by 3 bases, with 24 bases between.